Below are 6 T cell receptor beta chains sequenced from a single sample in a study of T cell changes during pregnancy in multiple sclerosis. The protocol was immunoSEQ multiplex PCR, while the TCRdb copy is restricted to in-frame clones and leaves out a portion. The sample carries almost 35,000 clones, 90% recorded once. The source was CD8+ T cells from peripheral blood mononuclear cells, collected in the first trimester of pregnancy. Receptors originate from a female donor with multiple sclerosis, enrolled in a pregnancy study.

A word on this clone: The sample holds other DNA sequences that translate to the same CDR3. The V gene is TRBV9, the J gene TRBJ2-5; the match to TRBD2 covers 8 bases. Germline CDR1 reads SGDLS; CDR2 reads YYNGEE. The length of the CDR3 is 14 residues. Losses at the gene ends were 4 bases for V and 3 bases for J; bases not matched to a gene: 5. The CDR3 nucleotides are TGTGCCAGCAGCCCCTCAGCGGGAGAAGAGACCCAGTACTTC. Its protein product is CASSPSAGEETQYF.

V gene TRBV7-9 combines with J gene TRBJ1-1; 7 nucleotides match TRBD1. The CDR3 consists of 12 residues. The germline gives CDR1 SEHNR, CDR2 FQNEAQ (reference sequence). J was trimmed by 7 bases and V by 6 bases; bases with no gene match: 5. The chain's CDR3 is CASRPTGFEAFF. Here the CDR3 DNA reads TGTGCCAGCAGACCGACAGGGTTTGAAGCTTTCTTT.

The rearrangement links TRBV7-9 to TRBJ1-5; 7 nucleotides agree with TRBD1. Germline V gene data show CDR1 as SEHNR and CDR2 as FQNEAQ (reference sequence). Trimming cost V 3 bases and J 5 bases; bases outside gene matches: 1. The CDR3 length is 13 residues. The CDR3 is CASSFRGDQPQHF. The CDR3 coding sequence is TGTGCCAGCAGCTTCAGGGGGGATCAGCCCCAGCATTTT.

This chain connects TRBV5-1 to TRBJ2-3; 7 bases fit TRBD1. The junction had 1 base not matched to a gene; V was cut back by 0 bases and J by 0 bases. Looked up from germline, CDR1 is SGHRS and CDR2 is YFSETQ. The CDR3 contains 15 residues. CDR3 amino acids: CASSLEGQSTDTQYF. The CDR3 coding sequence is TGCGCCAGCAGCTTGGAGGGACAGAGCACAGATACGCAGTATTTT.

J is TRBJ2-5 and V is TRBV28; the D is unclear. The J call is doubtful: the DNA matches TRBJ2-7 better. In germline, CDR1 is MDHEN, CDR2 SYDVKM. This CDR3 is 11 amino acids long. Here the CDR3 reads CASSGSNEQYF. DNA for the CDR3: TGTGCCAGCAGTGGTTCGAACGAGCAGTACTTC.

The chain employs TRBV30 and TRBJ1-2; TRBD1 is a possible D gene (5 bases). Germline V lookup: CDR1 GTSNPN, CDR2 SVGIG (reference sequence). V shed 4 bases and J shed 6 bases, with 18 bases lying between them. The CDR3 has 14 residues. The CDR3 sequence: CAWTVPSGMNGYTF. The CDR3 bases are TGTGCCTGGACCGTACCCTCAGGGATGAATGGCTACACCTTC.